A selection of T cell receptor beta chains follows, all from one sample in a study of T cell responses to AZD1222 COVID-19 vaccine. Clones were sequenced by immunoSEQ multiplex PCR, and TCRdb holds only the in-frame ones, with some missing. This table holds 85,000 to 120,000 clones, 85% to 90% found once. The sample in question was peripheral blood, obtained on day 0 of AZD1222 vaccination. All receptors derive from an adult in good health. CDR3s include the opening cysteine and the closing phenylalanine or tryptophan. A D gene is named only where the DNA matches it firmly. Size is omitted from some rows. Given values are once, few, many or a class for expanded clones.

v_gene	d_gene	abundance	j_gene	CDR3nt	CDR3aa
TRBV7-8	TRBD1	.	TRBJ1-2	TGTGCCAGCAGCCTCGGACAGGAGGGCTATGGCTACACCTTC	CASSLGQEGYGYTF
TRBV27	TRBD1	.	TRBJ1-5	TGTGCCAGCAGCCCCACAGGGGGCGCTCCCCGGCAGCCCCAGCATTTT	CASSPTGGAPRQPQHF
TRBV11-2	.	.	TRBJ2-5	TGTGCCAGCATCCTTACCCGAGGAGGGACGGGCCAAGAGACCCAGTACTTC	CASILTRGGTGQETQYF
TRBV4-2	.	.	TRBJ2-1	TGTGCCAGCAGCCAAGACCCGCGGGGCTTCTACAATGAGCAGTTCTTC	CASSQDPRGFYNEQFF
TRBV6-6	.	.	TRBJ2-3	TGTGCCAGCACATCTAGCACAGATACGCAGTATTTT	CASTSSTDTQYF
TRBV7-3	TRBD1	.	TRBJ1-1	TGTGCCAGCAGCTCCCGGGACAGGGGATTGAACACTGAAGCTTTCTTT	CASSSRDRGLNTEAFF
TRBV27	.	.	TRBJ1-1	TGTGCCAGCAGTTCGTTGTCTCCGAACACTGAAGCTTTCTTT	CASSSLSPNTEAFF
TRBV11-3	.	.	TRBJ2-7	TGTGCCAGCAGCTCTTCGACTAAAGGGCCCTACGAGCAGTACTTC	CASSSSTKGPYEQYF
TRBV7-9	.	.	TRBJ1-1	TGTGCCAGCAGCTTAGGAGGATATCCTGAAGCTTTCTTT	CASSLGGYPEAFF
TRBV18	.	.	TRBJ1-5	TGTGCCAGCTCACCACCCCCAGGGGCGAGTCAGCCCCAGCATTTT	CASSPPPGASQPQHF
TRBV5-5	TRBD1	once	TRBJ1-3	TGTGCCAGCAGCGTGAGACAGGGGGGAAGCTCTGGAAACACCATATATTTT	CASSVRQGGSSGNTIYF
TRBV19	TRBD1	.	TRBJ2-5	TGTGCCAGTAGTATAAAGGGGAGCCCCTTGCAGGGGGCGCGGGAGACCCAGTACTTC	CASSIKGSPLQGARETQYF
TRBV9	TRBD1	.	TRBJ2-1	TGTGCCAGCAGCGTAGCCGGGACAGTATACAATGAGCAGTTCTTC	CASSVAGTVYNEQFF
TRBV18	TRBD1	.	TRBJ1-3	TGTGCCAGCTCACCGGCCGGTGGGACAGGGGTCTCTGGAAACACCATATATTTT	CASSPAGGTGVSGNTIYF
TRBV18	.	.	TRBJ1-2	TGTGCCAGCTCACCGGGGACCACCTATGGCTACACCTTC	CASSPGTTYGYTF
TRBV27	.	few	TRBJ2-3	TGTGCCACCATTAGGTCCCCGGCACAGCAGTATTTT	CATIRSPAQQYF
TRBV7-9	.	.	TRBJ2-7	TGTGCCAGCAGCTTAGGCAGTTCCAACTACGAGCAGTACTTC	CASSLGSSNYEQYF
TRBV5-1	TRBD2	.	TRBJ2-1	TGCGCCAGCAGCTGGGGACTAGCGGGAGGTTTGAATGAGCAGTTCTTC	CASSWGLAGGLNEQFF
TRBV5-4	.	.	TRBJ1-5	TGTGCCAGCAGCGTCCAGGGTTGGGGACAGCCCCAGCATTTT	CASSVQGWGQPQHF
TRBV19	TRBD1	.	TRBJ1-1	TGTGCCAGTAGTATAGGCTCAGGGGGCTGGGCTGAAGCTTTCTTT	CASSIGSGGWAEAFF
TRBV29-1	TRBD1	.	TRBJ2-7	TGCAGCGGGGGGACAGACTACGAGCAGTACTTC	CSGGTDYEQYF
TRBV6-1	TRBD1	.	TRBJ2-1	TGTGCCAGCAGTGAATTCTACGGGACAGGGCGTCCGAATGAGCAGTTCTTC	CASSEFYGTGRPNEQFF
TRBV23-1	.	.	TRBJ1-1	TGCGCCACCCCCGGTAAGGGGAACACTGAAGCTTTCTTT	CATPGKGNTEAFF
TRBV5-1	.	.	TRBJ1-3	TGCGCCAGCAGCCGGGAAGGGGGCTCTGGAAACACCATATATTTT	CASSREGGSGNTIYF
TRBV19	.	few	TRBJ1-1	TGTGCCAGTAGGTTCGGTGGCGGGACTGAAGCTTTCTTT	CASRFGGGTEAFF
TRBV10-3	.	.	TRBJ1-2	TGTGCCATCAGTGGAGGGGTGGATCAACATCACTATGGCTACACCTTC	CAISGGVDQHHYGYTF
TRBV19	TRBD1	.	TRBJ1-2	TGTGCCAGTAGTTCCCAGGGGGCATTCTATGGCTACACCTTC	CASSSQGAFYGYTF
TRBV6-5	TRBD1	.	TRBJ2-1	TGTGCCAGCAGTTGGGACAGGGTTTCCTACAATGAGCAGTTCTTC	CASSWDRVSYNEQFF
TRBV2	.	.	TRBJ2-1	TGTGCCAGCACCCGATTAGGGACGGATGCATCGCAGTTCTTC	CASTRLGTDASQFF
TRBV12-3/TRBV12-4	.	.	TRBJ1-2	TGTGCCAGCAGTTTCGCATCGGGATATGGCTACACCTTC	CASSFASGYGYTF
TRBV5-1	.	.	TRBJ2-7	TGCGCCAGCAGCCTTGAAACGGACTACGAGCAGTACTTC	CASSLETDYEQYF
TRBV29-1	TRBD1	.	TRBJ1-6	TGCAGCGCTGGAGCTGGACAGGGGAAAGGGGCAGCGGAGTCACCCCTCCACTTT	CSAGAGQGKGAAESPLHF
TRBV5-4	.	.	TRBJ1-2	TGTGCCAGCAGCCCCCCCCTTAGGGGTTCGGGCGGCTACACCTTC	CASSPPLRGSGGYTF